This T cell receptor beta chain was identified during a study of Ad26.COV2.S vaccination and SARS-CoV-2 variants. Study-wide findings and caveats: Whether participants received vaccine or placebo, their non-spike TCR breadth was similar.

Sequencing used immunoSEQ multiplex PCR; TCRdb keeps in-frame clones, though not all of them. The table lists more than 300,000 clones, around 89% of them singletons. As for this clone: Antigen specificity is unknown.

The treatment denotes: some 20 received Ad26.COV2.S at low or high dose, single or two shots; about 5 received placebo; per-sample allocation not given. Sampling occurred on day 63 after the first vaccine or placebo injection. The sequence derives from a person between 18 and 59 years old who received the Ad26.COV2.S COVID-19 vaccine or a placebo. The sample in question was peripheral blood, obtained in a trial of Ad26.COV2.S vaccine versus placebo.

The CDR3 protein is CASSRGPVDTQYF. CDR3 nucleotide sequence: TGTGCCAGCAGCCGAGGACCAGTAGATACGCAGTATTTT. V is TRBV3-1 (or the pseudogene TRBV3-2) and J is TRBJ2-3; D unresolved. CDR1 is LGHDT and CDR2 is YNNKEL in the germline V gene (reference sequence). The CDR3 totals 13 residues. Between the trimmed V and J ends, which lost 4 bases and 5 bases, there was a span of 10 bases.